This TCR beta chain came from a study of T cells after somatic rescue of genetic block. Libraries were prepared by immunoSEQ multiplex PCR; TCRdb keeps only in-frame clonotypes and omits some of them. The table records roughly 70,000 clones, around 90% of them present only once. Per germline, CDR1 LNHDA and CDR2 SQIVND (reference sequence). The J segment lost 5 bases and the V segment lost 5 bases, leaving 6 bases of the junction unmatched. This CDR3 comprises 14 residues. The sequenced material came from peripheral blood mononuclear cells (PBMCs). The origin of this receptor is a man in his forties. The gene calls are TRBV19 and TRBJ2-7; 10 bases map to TRBD1. The CDR3, as DNA: TGTGCCAGTAGTCCAGGACAGGGGGACAACGAGCAGTACTTC. Its translation is CASSPGQGDNEQYF.